Reported below is one T cell receptor beta chain. This table comes from immunoSEQ multiplex PCR, and its TCRdb copy is limited to in-frame clones, with some not included. The table records over 350,000 clones, approximately 95% of them present only once. The source of the sample is a study of shared T cell receptors in the human thymus. CDR1 and CDR2 from the germline V gene are SNHLY and FYNNEI. The CDR3 contains 12 residues. With 6 bases removed from V and 6 bases from J, the gap between germline ends came to 8 bases. The receptor was isolated from a human donor. The J gene is TRBJ1-4, the V gene TRBV2; possible D gene TRBD1, 5 bases. The sample taken for sequencing was thymocytes. CDR3: CASRGPHEKLFF. CDR3 bases: TGTGCCAGCAGGGGGCCCCATGAAAAACTGTTTTTT. The entire variable domain, with the rest obtained from reference TRBV2 and TRBJ1-4, is as follows: EPEVTQTPSHQVTQMGQEVILRCVPISNHLYFYWYRQILGQKVEFLVSFYNNEISEKSEIFDDQFSVERPDGSNFTLKIRSTKLEDSAMYFCASRGPHEKLFFGSGTQLSVL.